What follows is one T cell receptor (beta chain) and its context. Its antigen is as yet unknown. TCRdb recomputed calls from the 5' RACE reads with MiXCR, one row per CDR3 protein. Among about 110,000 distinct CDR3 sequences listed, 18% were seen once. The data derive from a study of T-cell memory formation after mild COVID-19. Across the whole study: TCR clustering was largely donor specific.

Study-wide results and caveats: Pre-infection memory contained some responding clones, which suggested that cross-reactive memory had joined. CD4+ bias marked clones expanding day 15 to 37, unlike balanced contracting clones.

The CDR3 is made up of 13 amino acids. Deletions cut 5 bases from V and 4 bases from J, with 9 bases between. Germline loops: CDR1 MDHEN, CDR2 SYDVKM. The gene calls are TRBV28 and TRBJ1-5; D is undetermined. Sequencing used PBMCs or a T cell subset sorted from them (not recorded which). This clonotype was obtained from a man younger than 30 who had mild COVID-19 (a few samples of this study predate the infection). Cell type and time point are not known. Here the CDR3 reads CASSGGPNQPQHF. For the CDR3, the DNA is TGTGCCAGCAGTGGAGGGCCGAATCAGCCCCAGCATTTT.